These T cell receptor beta chains were read from a single sample in a study of CD8 T cells in Susac syndrome. TCRdb analysed the immunoSEQ multiplex PCR reads with MiXCR anew, one entry per CDR3 protein. The sample carries a few hundred thousand distinct CDR3 sequences, approximately 85% recorded once. Sequenced sample: CD8+ T cells from PBMCs. The origin of the receptors is a human donor with multiple sclerosis. The CDR3 runs from the conserved cysteine through the conserved F or W. The order of the fields is clone size, V gene, J gene, CDR3 protein. A clone size is listed for some rows: how often the clone was seen (once, few, many), or a class if it is expanded.

>.|TRBV11-2|TRBJ2-3
CASSQTGTDTQYF
>.|TRBV7-3|TRBJ1-4
CASSFGSPGMNEKLFF
>.|TRBV3-1|TRBJ2-1
CASSHERLAGGHVVNEQFF
>.|TRBV10-3|TRBJ2-1
CAISVQDSDEQFF
>.|TRBV7-3|TRBJ2-1
CASSQIHLGEQFF
>.|TRBV19|TRBJ1-3
CASTDRQNSGNTIYF
>.|TRBV4-1|TRBJ2-5
CASSQDTGARETQYF
>.|TRBV10-1|TRBJ1-2
CASSEPSWGRKDNYGYTF
>.|TRBV6-5|TRBJ1-3
CASSSGRTGGHGNTIYF
>.|TRBV10-3|TRBJ1-2
CAIKVDYGYTF
>.|TRBV28|TRBJ2-4
CASSLRLALAKNIQYF
>once|TRBV12-3/TRBV12-4|TRBJ2-7
CASSPNGPLSDEQYF
>.|TRBV6-5|TRBJ2-3
CASSHQSTPTSRGDTQYF
>.|TRBV20-1|TRBJ2-1
CSARDRAELSYNEQFF
>.|TRBV12-3/TRBV12-4|TRBJ2-1
CASTRTGAEQFF
>.|TRBV7-9|TRBJ2-1
CASSPRTGNHNF
>.|TRBV10-3|TRBJ2-2
CAISGILGQGNTGELFF
>.|TRBV15|TRBJ2-5
CATSVQGSETQYF
>.|TRBV7-6|TRBJ1-1
CASSMGQGDTEAFF
>.|TRBV20-1|TRBJ2-7
CSARAPLTSGGEQYF
>.|TRBV5-6|TRBJ1-1
CASSYDRVWTEAFF
>.|TRBV6-6|TRBJ2-2
CASTRGEGTGELFF
>.|TRBV3-1|TRBJ2-1
CASSRSDWREGPHNEQFF
>.|TRBV6-5|TRBJ1-1
CASFTRVDTEAFF
>.|TRBV30|TRBJ2-7
CAWKGPINPSEQYF
>.|TRBV27|TRBJ2-4
CASSLGSGTRGNIQYF
>.|TRBV6-4|TRBJ2-1
CASSDFGAREQFF
>.|TRBV9|TRBJ1-4
CASSGGRRNEKLFF
>.|TRBV14|TRBJ1-1
CASSQVKTEAFF
>.|TRBV28|TRBJ2-7
CASSLARSHEQYF
>.|TRBV9|TRBJ2-7
CASSVGLAGGEQYF
>once|TRBV28|TRBJ1-1
CASTPSNMNTEAFF
>.|TRBV27|TRBJ1-1
CASSSLDRRNEAFF
>.|TRBV5-1|TRBJ2-7
CASSFTLGPGSEQYF
>.|TRBV7-9|TRBJ1-1
CASSFPSPANTEAFF
>.|TRBV25-1|TRBJ1-1
CASSDGRNTEAFF
>.|TRBV6-5|TRBJ1-2
CASSYYDPRIRAYGYTF
>few|TRBV25-1|TRBJ2-7
CASSVSRTAYEQYF
>.|TRBV7-9|TRBJ2-2
CASSSPDGQVIGELFF
>.|TRBV20-1|TRBJ1-2
CSARDSGQGRYGYAF
>.|TRBV30|TRBJ2-1
CAWSFSGLAHEQFF
>.|TRBV20-1|TRBJ2-1
CSLWTGEYNEQFF
>.|TRBV27|TRBJ2-1
CASHLAGGRSEQFF
>.|TRBV4-1|TRBJ2-3
CASSHPGTGSTDTQYF
>few|TRBV5-1|TRBJ2-7
CASSLRESAYEQYF
>.|TRBV9|TRBJ2-3
CASSVEGSSTDTQYF
>.|TRBV5-4|TRBJ2-7
CACYSRTSEEIVF
>.|TRBV7-6|TRBJ1-2
CASSPEYGGRYYGYTF
>once|TRBV11-2|TRBJ2-7
CASSLELAGNYEQYF